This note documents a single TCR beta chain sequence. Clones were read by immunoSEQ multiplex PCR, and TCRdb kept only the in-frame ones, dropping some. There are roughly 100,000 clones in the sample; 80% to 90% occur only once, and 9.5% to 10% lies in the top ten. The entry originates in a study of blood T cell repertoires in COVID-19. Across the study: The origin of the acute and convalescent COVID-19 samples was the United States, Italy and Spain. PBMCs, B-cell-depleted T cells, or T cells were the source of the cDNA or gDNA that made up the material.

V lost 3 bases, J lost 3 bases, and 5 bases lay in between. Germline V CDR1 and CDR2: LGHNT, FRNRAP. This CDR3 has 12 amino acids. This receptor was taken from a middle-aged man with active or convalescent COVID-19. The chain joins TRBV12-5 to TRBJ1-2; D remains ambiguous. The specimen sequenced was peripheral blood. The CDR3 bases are TGTGCTAGTGGTTTAGAGGACTATGGCTACACCTTC. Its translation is CASGLEDYGYTF.